The count of the clone carrying this T cell receptor (beta chain) is one. Antigen: not known. Per germline, CDR1 MDHEN and CDR2 SYDVKM. The junction had 8 bases not matched to a gene; V was cut back by 7 bases and J by 5 bases. CDR3 size: 15 residues. The sample originates from a study of Ad26.COV2.S vaccination and SARS-CoV-2 variants. Findings and limits, study-wide: The analyses of TCR breadth and depth may have understated the size of total T cell responses. Placebo recipients trailed vaccine recipients in spike-specific TCR breadth.

Indicated treatment: approximately 18 received Ad26.COV2.S at low or high dose, single or two shots; about 5 received placebo; per-sample allocation not given. Following the first vaccine or placebo injection, samples were taken on day 63. Clones were read by immunoSEQ multiplex PCR, and TCRdb kept only the in-frame ones, dropping some. Here the sample spans approximately 500,000 clones, around 90% being singletons. The source is a person between 18 and 65 years old who received the Ad26.COV2.S COVID-19 vaccine or a placebo. The V and J genes are TRBV28 and TRBJ2-1; TRBD2 aligns across 10 bases. Material: peripheral blood, obtained in a trial of Ad26.COV2.S vaccine versus placebo. The CDR3 sequence is CASTDSGRQHNEQFF. For the CDR3, the DNA is TGTGCCAGCACGGATAGCGGGAGGCAACACAATGAGCAGTTCTTC. Supplemented by reference TRBV28 and TRBJ2-1, the full variable domain reads DVKVTQSSRYLVKRTGEKVFLECVQDMDHENMFWYRQDPGLGLRLIYFSYDVKMKEKGDIPEGYSVSREKKERFSLILESASTNQTSMYLCASTDSGRQHNEQFFGPGTRLTVL.